This record looks at one T cell receptor (beta chain) sequence and its context. What this receptor recognizes is not known. No much larger clone is present one base from it, and per-base qualities are unavailable. The sample's treatment or condition label, in plain terms: in vitro stimulation with specific CMV peptide epitopes to enrich CMV-specific T cells. In the germline V gene (reference sequence), CDR1 corresponds to MNHEY and CDR2 to SMNVEV. The junction shows trimming of 7 bases on V and 9 bases on J, plus 16 bases between the germline ends. Including cysteine and phenylalanine, the CDR3 has 14 amino acids. Only the CDR3 DNA is retained, 42 bases long and in frame from the first base. These reads were obtained on an Illumina HiSeq 1500. Using fastp at Q25 and MiXCR, TCRdb reprocessed the public reads and kept productive beta chains. Each entry is one CDR3 protein sequence, shown with its most common DNA and genes. For this sample the table gives 750,000 to 900,000 distinct CDR3 sequences, of which under 35% were detected only once. The ten largest account for roughly 13% of the sample.

These data belong to a study of T cell repertoires in cytomegalovirus infection (dated by TCRdb to the late 2010s). With respect to the entire study: The peptide stimulations were aimed at well-studied HLA-B-restricted epitopes as well as recently identified HLA-C-restricted CMV epitopes, whose presentation resists viral immunomodulation. Donor HLA type was relevant to the analysis, as public TCR beta signatures indicated carriage of CMV infection together with the matching HLA type. Here is what the overall study found, with its caveats: Cumulative frequency of public TCR beta family members discriminated carriers of CMV infection plus the relevant HLA type in this cohort and an independent 352-donor cohort. In the ex vivo response, HLA-C-restricted CMV-specific TCR beta clonotypes were dominant, and in two of eight donors the single most frequent clonotype came from this HLA-C-restricted group.

The starting material was cultured CD8+ T cells from PBMCs, obtained from culture after CMV antigen stimulation. The chain joins TRBV27 to TRBJ1-6, and the D gene may be TRBD1, 5 bases matching. The TCR sequence derives from a human donor in good health (CMV status not recorded). Some clones in this sample may be carry-over from other donors' samples. The CDR3 region has the sequence CASKGGGYGSPLHF. The DNA sequence is TGTGCCAGCAAAGGCGGGGGGTACGGTTCACCCCTCCACTTT.